These T cell receptor beta chains were read from a single sample in a study of T cells and Merkel cell carcinoma outcomes. The data were produced by immunoSEQ multiplex PCR, yet TCRdb's version contains in-frame clones alone and is incomplete. The sample consists of roughly 16,000 clones, roughly 79% of them appearing once. The specimen sequenced was tumor tissue from Merkel cell carcinoma. The source of these receptors is a human donor with Merkel cell carcinoma. Both conserved end residues are part of each CDR3. Each record gives: CDR3 protein, CDR3 DNA, V gene, D gene, clone size, J gene. A D gene is named only where the DNA matches it firmly. Some rows have no size entry. The others give once, few or many, or a class for an expanded clone.

cdr3_aa: CSVGLAARGYGYTF
cdr3_nt: TGCAGCGTGGGGCTGGCCGCGCGGGGGTATGGCTACACCTTC
v_call: TRBV29-1
d_call: .
clone_size: .
j_call: TRBJ1-2

cdr3_aa: CASSLAHRVMDGYTF
cdr3_nt: TGTGCCAGCAGCTTAGCGCACAGGGTAATGGATGGCTACACCTTC
v_call: TRBV7-9
d_call: .
clone_size: .
j_call: TRBJ1-2

cdr3_aa: CASSSDKSSYNEQFF
cdr3_nt: TGCGCCAGCAGCTCGGACAAGAGCTCCTACAATGAGCAGTTCTTC
v_call: TRBV5-1
d_call: .
clone_size: .
j_call: TRBJ2-1

cdr3_aa: CASTGQTSYEQYF
cdr3_nt: TGTGCCAGCACGGGGCAGACTTCCTACGAGCAGTACTTC
v_call: TRBV6-1
d_call: .
clone_size: .
j_call: TRBJ2-7

cdr3_aa: CASSLTDTQYF
cdr3_nt: TGTGCCAGTAGTCTCACAGATACGCAGTATTTT
v_call: TRBV19
d_call: .
clone_size: .
j_call: TRBJ2-3

cdr3_aa: CASSLGQKNIQYF
cdr3_nt: TGTGCCAGCAGCTTAGGACAGAAAAACATTCAGTACTTC
v_call: TRBV11-2
d_call: .
clone_size: once
j_call: TRBJ2-4

cdr3_aa: CASNPMGATEAFF
cdr3_nt: TGTGCCAGCAACCCCATGGGTGCCACTGAAGCTTTCTTT
v_call: TRBV2
d_call: .
clone_size: .
j_call: TRBJ1-1

cdr3_aa: CSAGVGEQFF
cdr3_nt: TGCAGTGCTGGAGTCGGTGAGCAGTTCTTC
v_call: TRBV20-1
d_call: .
clone_size: few
j_call: TRBJ2-1

cdr3_aa: CASSFGLEGVGDTQYF
cdr3_nt: TGTGCCAGCAGCTTCGGACTAGAAGGGGTAGGGGATACGCAGTATTTT
v_call: TRBV5-6
d_call: TRBD2
clone_size: .
j_call: TRBJ2-3

cdr3_aa: CASSFSPNEKLFF
cdr3_nt: TGTGCCAGCAGCTTCTCCCCTAATGAAAAACTGTTTTTT
v_call: TRBV7-9
d_call: .
clone_size: .
j_call: TRBJ1-4

cdr3_aa: CARSVQGTGELFF
cdr3_nt: TGTGCCAGAAGCGTGCAGGGTACCGGGGAGCTGTTTTTT
v_call: TRBV5-3
d_call: .
clone_size: .
j_call: TRBJ2-2

cdr3_aa: CASSLPLKRERIDTQYF
cdr3_nt: TGTGCCAGCAGCCTACCCTTAAAGCGGGAGAGAATAGATACGCAGTATTTT
v_call: TRBV11-3
d_call: TRBD2
clone_size: .
j_call: TRBJ2-3

cdr3_aa: CASSTGLAGNNEQFF
cdr3_nt: TGCGCCAGCAGCACAGGACTAGCGGGGAACAATGAGCAGTTCTTC
v_call: TRBV5-1
d_call: TRBD2
clone_size: .
j_call: TRBJ2-1

cdr3_aa: CASSPPYRVEQYF
cdr3_nt: TGTGCCAGCTCACCACCGTATAGGGTCGAGCAGTACTTC
v_call: TRBV18
d_call: .
clone_size: .
j_call: TRBJ2-7

cdr3_aa: CASRLQDRGDYNEQFF
cdr3_nt: TGTGCAAGTCGCTTACAAGACAGGGGAGATTACAATGAGCAGTTCTTC
v_call: TRBV12-2
d_call: .
clone_size: .
j_call: TRBJ2-1

cdr3_aa: CASSLDGQGSYGYTF
cdr3_nt: TGCGCCAGCAGCTTGGACGGACAGGGTAGTTACGGCTACACCTTC
v_call: TRBV5-1
d_call: TRBD1
clone_size: .
j_call: TRBJ1-2

cdr3_aa: CASSPPSRGWDEKLFF
cdr3_nt: TGTGCCAGCTCACCACCGAGCCGGGGTTGGGATGAAAAACTGTTTTTT
v_call: TRBV18
d_call: .
clone_size: .
j_call: TRBJ1-4

cdr3_aa: CASSIRVGTEAFF
cdr3_nt: TGTGCCAGTAGTATCAGGGTTGGCACTGAAGCTTTCTTT
v_call: TRBV19
d_call: .
clone_size: .
j_call: TRBJ1-1

cdr3_aa: CASSLLGNEKLFF
cdr3_nt: TGCGCCAGCAGCTTGTTGGGTAATGAAAAACTGTTTTTT
v_call: TRBV5-1
d_call: .
clone_size: .
j_call: TRBJ1-4

cdr3_aa: CASSPPPSTDTQYF
cdr3_nt: TGTGCCAGCAGCCCCCCCCCTAGCACAGATACGCAGTATTTT
v_call: TRBV7-9
d_call: .
clone_size: once
j_call: TRBJ2-3

cdr3_aa: CASSFRDRGLEQYF
cdr3_nt: TGTGCCAGCAGTTTTAGGGACAGGGGGCTTGAGCAGTACTTC
v_call: TRBV28
d_call: TRBD1
clone_size: .
j_call: TRBJ2-7

cdr3_aa: CAWTPLAGIYEQFF
cdr3_nt: TGTGCCTGGACCCCTCTAGCGGGAATCTATGAGCAGTTCTTC
v_call: TRBV30
d_call: TRBD2
clone_size: .
j_call: TRBJ2-1

cdr3_aa: CASSTSRGAGTEAFF
cdr3_nt: TGTGCCAGCAGCACCTCTCGGGGCGCGGGCACTGAAGCTTTCTTT
v_call: TRBV11-1
d_call: .
clone_size: .
j_call: TRBJ1-1

cdr3_aa: CASSQVPDQPQHF
cdr3_nt: TGCGCCAGCAGCCAAGTCCCGGATCAGCCCCAGCATTTT
v_call: TRBV4-1
d_call: .
clone_size: .
j_call: TRBJ1-5

cdr3_aa: CASSPPNSANTGELFF
cdr3_nt: TGTGCCAGCTCACCACCGAACAGCGCGAACACCGGGGAGCTGTTTTTT
v_call: TRBV18
d_call: .
clone_size: .
j_call: TRBJ2-2

cdr3_aa: CASSLLDRAGYGYTF
cdr3_nt: TGTGCCAGCAGCTTACTGGACAGGGCGGGCTATGGCTACACCTTC
v_call: TRBV5-6
d_call: TRBD1
clone_size: .
j_call: TRBJ1-2

cdr3_aa: CASSLVPVTNTGELFF
cdr3_nt: TGCGCCAGCAGCTTGGTGCCTGTGACGAACACCGGGGAGCTGTTTTTT
v_call: TRBV5-1
d_call: .
clone_size: once
j_call: TRBJ2-2

cdr3_aa: CASSDVQGNQPQHF
cdr3_nt: TGTGCCAGCAGTGATGTACAGGGCAATCAGCCCCAGCATTTT
v_call: TRBV6-5
d_call: .
clone_size: .
j_call: TRBJ1-5

cdr3_aa: CASSELGQGAGTQYF
cdr3_nt: TGTGCCAGCAGCGAATTAGGACAGGGGGCTGGCACGCAGTATTTT
v_call: TRBV2
d_call: TRBD1
clone_size: medium-sized
j_call: TRBJ2-3

cdr3_aa: CAWSAQGNTEAFF
cdr3_nt: TGTGCCTGGAGTGCTCAGGGGAACACTGAAGCTTTCTTT
v_call: TRBV30
d_call: .
clone_size: .
j_call: TRBJ1-1

cdr3_aa: CASSQGGRYHEYF
cdr3_nt: TGTGCCAGCAGCCAGGGTGGACGCTACCACGAGTACTTC
v_call: TRBV14
d_call: .
clone_size: .
j_call: TRBJ2-5

cdr3_aa: CAWRENEGVASYNEQFF
cdr3_nt: TGTGCCTGGAGGGAGAATGAGGGGGTCGCCTCCTACAATGAGCAGTTCTTC
v_call: TRBV30
d_call: .
clone_size: .
j_call: TRBJ2-1

cdr3_aa: CASSVIGEQETQYF
cdr3_nt: TGTGCCAGCAGCGTTATCGGGGAACAAGAGACCCAGTACTTC
v_call: TRBV9
d_call: .
clone_size: .
j_call: TRBJ2-5

cdr3_aa: CASSVGSYNEQFF
cdr3_nt: TGTGCCAGCAGCGTAGGCTCCTACAATGAGCAGTTCTTC
v_call: TRBV9
d_call: .
clone_size: .
j_call: TRBJ2-1